The rows below give T cell receptor beta chains drawn from one sample of a study of blood T cell repertoires in COVID-19. The assay was immunoSEQ multiplex PCR, and TCRdb's table has in-frame clones only and misses some. This sample yields fewer than 300,000 clones, of which 86% are seen a single time; approximately 12% belongs to the top ten. Sequencing input: peripheral blood. Receptors originate from a woman aged 30 to 39 with COVID-19, enrolled during active disease. CDR3s include the opening cysteine and the closing phenylalanine or tryptophan. D genes are given only for firm matches. Size is omitted from some rows. Given values are once, few, many or a class for expanded clones.

v_gene	d_gene	j_gene	abundance	CDR3aa	CDR3nt
TRBV12-2	.	TRBJ1-5	few	CASRLVAGGDGNSNQPQHF	TGTGCAAGTCGCTTAGTAGCAGGGGGTGACGGAAATAGCAATCAGCCCCAGCATTTT
TRBV7-9	.	TRBJ1-6	.	CASSLGGSPLHF	TGTGCCAGCAGCTTAGGAGGTTCACCCCTCCACTTT
TRBV6-5	TRBD1	TRBJ1-5	.	CASNGRQGITQPQHF	TGTGCCAGCAATGGACGACAGGGGATAACTCAGCCCCAGCATTTT
TRBV6-5	TRBD1	TRBJ1-2	.	CASSYLQGGYGYTF	TGTGCCAGCAGTTACCTACAGGGGGGCTATGGCTACACCTTC
TRBV28	.	TRBJ1-5	.	CASSSLSEPQHF	TGTGCCAGCAGTTCCTTATCGGAGCCCCAGCATTTT
TRBV6-1	.	TRBJ2-7	.	CASSEVFRGYEQYF	TGTGCCAGCAGTGAAGTATTCAGGGGCTACGAGCAGTACTTC
TRBV5-1	.	TRBJ1-1	.	CASSLVRTNTEAFF	TGCGCCAGCAGCTTGGTCAGAACGAACACTGAAGCTTTCTTT
TRBV7-6	.	TRBJ2-5	.	CASSLAGGETQYF	TGTGCCAGCAGCTTAGCCGGTGGAGAGACCCAGTACTTC
TRBV27	TRBD2	TRBJ2-7	.	CASSFSSGYEQYF	TGTGCCAGCAGTTTCTCTAGCGGTTACGAGCAGTACTTC
TRBV6-2/TRBV6-3	.	TRBJ1-5	few	CASSYSGGRNQPQHF	TGTGCCAGCAGTTACTCGGGAGGGCGAAATCAGCCCCAGCATTTT
TRBV6-5	TRBD1	TRBJ2-7	.	CATKKGQGASYEQYF	TGTGCCACCAAGAAGGGACAGGGGGCATCCTACGAGCAGTACTTC
TRBV6-5	.	TRBJ1-2	.	CASSITDGYTF	TGTGCCAGCAGTATTACAGATGGCTACACCTTC
TRBV27	.	TRBJ1-1	.	CASSLPGTEAFF	TGTGCCAGCAGTTTACCCGGGACTGAAGCTTTCTTT
TRBV7-2	TRBD2	TRBJ2-7	.	CASSWEGSSYEQYF	TGTGCCAGCAGCTGGGAGGGCAGCTCCTACGAGCAGTACTTC
TRBV7-9	.	TRBJ1-1	once	CASSLEDRFEAFF	TGTGCCAGCAGCTTAGAAGACAGGTTTGAAGCTTTCTTT
TRBV27	.	TRBJ2-3	.	CASSPLDSPDTQYF	TGTGCCAGCAGTCCCTTGGACTCCCCAGATACGCAGTATTTT
TRBV4-1	TRBD1	TRBJ2-2	.	CASSQEGGADTGELFF	TGCGCCAGCAGCCAAGAAGGGGGCGCTGACACCGGGGAGCTGTTTTTT
TRBV2	TRBD1	TRBJ1-1	.	CASRGTGVTEAFF	TGTGCCAGCAGAGGGACAGGGGTCACTGAAGCTTTCTTT
TRBV18	.	TRBJ2-6	.	CASSADSLSGANVLTF	TGTGCCAGCTCAGCGGACAGCCTCTCTGGGGCCAACGTCCTGACTTTC
TRBV6-5	TRBD1	TRBJ1-5	.	CASSYSGTGSYQPQHF	TGTGCCAGCAGTTACTCCGGGACAGGGTCTTATCAGCCCCAGCATTTT
TRBV5-1	TRBD1	TRBJ1-1	.	CASSFNLQGYTEAFF	TGCGCCAGCAGCTTTAACCTACAGGGGTACACTGAAGCTTTCTTT
TRBV3-1/TRBV3-2	TRBD1	TRBJ1-5	.	CASSPGDRVNQPQHF	TGTGCCAGCAGCCCAGGGGACAGGGTAAATCAGCCCCAGCATTTT